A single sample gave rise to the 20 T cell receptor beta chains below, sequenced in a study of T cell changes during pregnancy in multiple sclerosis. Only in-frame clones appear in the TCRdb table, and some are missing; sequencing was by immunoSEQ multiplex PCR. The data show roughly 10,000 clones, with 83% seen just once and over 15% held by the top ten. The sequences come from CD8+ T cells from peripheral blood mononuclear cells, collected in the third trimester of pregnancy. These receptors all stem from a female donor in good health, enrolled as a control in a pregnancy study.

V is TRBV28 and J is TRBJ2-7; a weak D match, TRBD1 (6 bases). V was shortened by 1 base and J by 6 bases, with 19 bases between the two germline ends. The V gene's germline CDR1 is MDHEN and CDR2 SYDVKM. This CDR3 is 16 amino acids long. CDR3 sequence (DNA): TGTGCCAGCAGTTTATCCGTCCCAGGGGATCGCAGCGAGCAGTACTTC. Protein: CASSLSVPGDRSEQYF.

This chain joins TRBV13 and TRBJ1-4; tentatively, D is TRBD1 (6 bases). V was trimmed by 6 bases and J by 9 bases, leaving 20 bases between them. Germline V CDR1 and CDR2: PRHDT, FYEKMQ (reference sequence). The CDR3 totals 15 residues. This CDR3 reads CASSPSQGSRKKLFF. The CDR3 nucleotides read TGTGCCAGCAGTCCATCACAGGGCTCGAGAAAAAAACTGTTTTTT. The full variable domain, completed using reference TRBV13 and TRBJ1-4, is AAGVIQSPRHLIKEKRETATLKCYPIPRHDTVYWYQQGPGQDPQFLISFYEKMQSDKGSIPDRFSAQQFSDYHSELNMSSLELGDSALYFCASSPSQGSRKKLFFGSGTQLSVL.

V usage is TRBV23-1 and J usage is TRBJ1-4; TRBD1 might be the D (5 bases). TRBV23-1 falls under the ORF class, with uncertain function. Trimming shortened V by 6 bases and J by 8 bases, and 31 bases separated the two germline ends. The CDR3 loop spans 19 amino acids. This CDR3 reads CASRSDEQAGRSIYEKLFF. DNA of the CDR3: TGCGCCAGCAGGAGCGACGAACAGGCGGGGCGATCGATCTACGAAAAACTGTTTTTT.

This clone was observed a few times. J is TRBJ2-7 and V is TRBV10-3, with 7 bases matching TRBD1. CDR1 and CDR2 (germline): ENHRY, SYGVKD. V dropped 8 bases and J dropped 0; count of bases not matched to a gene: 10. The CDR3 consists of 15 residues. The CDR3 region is CAIGTTGTASYEQYF. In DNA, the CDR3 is TGTGCCATCGGAACGACCGGGACAGCCTCCTACGAGCAGTACTTC.

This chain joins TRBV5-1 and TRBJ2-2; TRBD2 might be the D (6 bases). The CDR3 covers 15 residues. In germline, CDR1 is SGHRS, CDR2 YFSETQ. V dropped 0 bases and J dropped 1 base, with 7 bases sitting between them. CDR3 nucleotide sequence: TGCGCCAGCAGCTTGGCCGGGGGGAACACCGGGGAGCTGTTTTTT. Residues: CASSLAGGNTGELFF.

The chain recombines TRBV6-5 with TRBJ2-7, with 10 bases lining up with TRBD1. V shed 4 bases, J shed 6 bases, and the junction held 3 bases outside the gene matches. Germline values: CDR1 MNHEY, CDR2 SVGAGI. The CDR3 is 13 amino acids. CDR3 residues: CASSLGQGPEQYF. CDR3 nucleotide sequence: TGTGCCAGCAGTTTGGGACAGGGGCCCGAGCAGTACTTC.

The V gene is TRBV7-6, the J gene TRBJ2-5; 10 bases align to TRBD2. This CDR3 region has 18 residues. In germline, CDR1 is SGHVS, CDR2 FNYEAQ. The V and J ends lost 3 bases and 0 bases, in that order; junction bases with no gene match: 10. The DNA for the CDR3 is TGTGCCAGCAGCTTTGGACTAGCGGAGGAGCTATACCAAGAGACCCAGTACTTC. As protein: CASSFGLAEELYQETQYF.

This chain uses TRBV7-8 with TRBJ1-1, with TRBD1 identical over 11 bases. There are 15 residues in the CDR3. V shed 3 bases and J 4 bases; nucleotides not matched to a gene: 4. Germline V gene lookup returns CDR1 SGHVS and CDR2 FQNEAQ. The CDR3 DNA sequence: TGTGCCAGCAGCTTGTCCGGGACAGGGGGCACTGAAGCTTTCTTT. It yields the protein CASSLSGTGGTEAFF. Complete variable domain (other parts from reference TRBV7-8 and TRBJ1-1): GAGVSQSPRYKVAKRGQDVALRCDPISGHVSLFWYQQALGQGPEFLTYFQNEAQLDKSGLPSDRFFAERPEGSVSTLKIQRTQQEDSAVYLCASSLSGTGGTEAFFGQGTRLTVV.

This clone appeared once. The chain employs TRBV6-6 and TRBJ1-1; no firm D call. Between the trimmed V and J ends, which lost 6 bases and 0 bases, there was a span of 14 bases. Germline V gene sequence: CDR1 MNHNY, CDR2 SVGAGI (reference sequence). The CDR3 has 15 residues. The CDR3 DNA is TGTGCCAGCAGCCTGGACGGACTTATGAACACTGAAGCTTTCTTT. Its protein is CASSLDGLMNTEAFF.

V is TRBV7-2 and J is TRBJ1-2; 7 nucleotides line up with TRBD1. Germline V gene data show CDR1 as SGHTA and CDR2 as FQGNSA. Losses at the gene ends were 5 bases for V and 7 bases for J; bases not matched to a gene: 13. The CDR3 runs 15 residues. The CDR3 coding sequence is TGTGCCAGCAGCGAGTGGGACAGTGGTTTGTCTGGCTACACCTTC. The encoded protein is CASSEWDSGLSGYTF.

The CDR3 coding sequence is TGTGCCAGCAGTAGAACTAGCGGATACAATGAGCAGTTCTTC. Protein product: CASSRTSGYNEQFF. This chain connects TRBV28 to TRBJ2-1, with TRBD2 matching 8 bases. This CDR3 is built from 14 residues. The V and J ends lost 5 bases and 4 bases, in that order; junction bases with no gene match: 4. Germline CDR1 reads MDHEN; CDR2 reads SYDVKM.

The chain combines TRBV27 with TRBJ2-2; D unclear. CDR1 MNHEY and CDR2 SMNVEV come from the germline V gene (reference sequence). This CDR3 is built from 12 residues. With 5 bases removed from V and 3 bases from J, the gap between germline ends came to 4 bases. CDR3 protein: CASSPYTGELFF. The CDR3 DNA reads TGTGCCAGCAGTCCCTACACCGGGGAGCTGTTTTTT.

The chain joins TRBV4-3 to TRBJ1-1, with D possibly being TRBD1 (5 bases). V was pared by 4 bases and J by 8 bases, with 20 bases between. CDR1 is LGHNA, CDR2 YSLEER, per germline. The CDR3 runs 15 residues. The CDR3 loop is CASSLGHLGFSEAFF. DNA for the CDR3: TGCGCCAGCAGCCTAGGACACCTAGGTTTTAGCGAAGCTTTCTTT.

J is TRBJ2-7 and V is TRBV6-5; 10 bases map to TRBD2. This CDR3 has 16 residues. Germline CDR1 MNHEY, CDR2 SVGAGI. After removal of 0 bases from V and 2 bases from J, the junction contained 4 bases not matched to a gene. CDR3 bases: TGTGCCAGCAGTTACTCTGGGACTAGCGTAACCTACGAGCAGTACTTC. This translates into CASSYSGTSVTYEQYF.

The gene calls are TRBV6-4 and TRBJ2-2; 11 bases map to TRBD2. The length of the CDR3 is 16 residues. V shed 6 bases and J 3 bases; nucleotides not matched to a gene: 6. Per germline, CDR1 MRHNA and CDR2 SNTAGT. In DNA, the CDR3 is TGTGCCAGCAGCCCGGGACTAGCGGATCACACCGGGGAGCTGTTTTTT. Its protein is CASSPGLADHTGELFF.

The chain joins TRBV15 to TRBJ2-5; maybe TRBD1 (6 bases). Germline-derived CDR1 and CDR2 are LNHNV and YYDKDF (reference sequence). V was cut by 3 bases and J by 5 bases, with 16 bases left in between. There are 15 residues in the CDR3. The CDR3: CATSRPGHPEETQYF. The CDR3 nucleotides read TGTGCCACCAGCAGGCCGGGACACCCGGAGGAGACCCAGTACTTC.

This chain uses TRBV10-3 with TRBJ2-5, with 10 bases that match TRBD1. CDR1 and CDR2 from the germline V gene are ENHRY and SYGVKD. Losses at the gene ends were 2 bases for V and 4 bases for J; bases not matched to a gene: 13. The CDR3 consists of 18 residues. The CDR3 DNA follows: TGTGCCATCAGTGAGAGATCGGGACAGGGGTCGGTAGGAGAGACCCAGTACTTC. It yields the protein CAISERSGQGSVGETQYF.

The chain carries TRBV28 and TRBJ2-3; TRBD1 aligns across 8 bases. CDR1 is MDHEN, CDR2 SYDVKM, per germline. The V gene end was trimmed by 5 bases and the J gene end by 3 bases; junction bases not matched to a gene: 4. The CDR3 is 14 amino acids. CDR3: CASSQGAQTDTQYF. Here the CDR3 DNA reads TGTGCCAGCAGTCAGGGGGCGCAAACAGATACGCAGTATTTT.

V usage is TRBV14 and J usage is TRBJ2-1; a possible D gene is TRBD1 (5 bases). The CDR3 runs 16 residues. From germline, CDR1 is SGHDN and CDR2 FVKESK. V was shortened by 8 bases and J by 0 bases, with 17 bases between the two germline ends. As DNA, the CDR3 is TGTGCCAGCGATAACAGGCGTCAGAGCTCCTACAATGAGCAGTTCTTC. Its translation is CASDNRRQSSYNEQFF.

CDR3 in DNA: TGTGCCAGCAGCCCCACGCCGGGACTAGATCCGAACACCGGGGAGCTGTTTTTT. The encoded protein is CASSPTPGLDPNTGELFF. The chain uses TRBV7-9 and TRBJ2-2, with 8 bases lining up with TRBD2. The junction had 11 bases not matched to a gene; V was cut back by 5 bases and J by 0 bases. Germline CDR1 is SEHNR and CDR2 is FQNEAQ (reference sequence). The CDR3 consists of 18 residues.